The 25 T cell receptor beta chains in this list originate from one sample, sequenced in a study of OX40 agonist ivuxolimab in advanced cancers. Sequenced by immunoSEQ multiplex PCR; TCRdb stores in-frame clones only, minus some. The data show tens of thousands of clones, 88% seen once. Sequenced material: CD4+ or CD8+ T cells sorted from blood, taken in a trial of the OX40 agonist ivuxolimab. These receptors originate from an adult with an advanced solid tumor such as melanoma, head and neck, liver or kidney cancer.

V is TRBV29-1 and J is TRBJ2-5; the match to TRBD1 covers 8 bases. J gave up 5 bases and V 5 bases, and 19 bases lay outside the gene matches. The CDR3 covers 17 residues. Germline V gives CDR1 SQVTM, CDR2 ANQGSEA. The CDR3 nucleotides are TGCAGCGTTTCTAAGCCCCTACAGGGGGTGGTCCGTGAGACCCAGTACTTC. Protein: CSVSKPLQGVVRETQYF.

The chain recombines TRBV5-6 with TRBJ2-5; D call uncertain. V was cut by 1 base and J by 1 base, with 2 bases left in between. Germline V gene lookup returns CDR1 SGHDT and CDR2 YYEEEE. The CDR3 runs to 12 residues. The DNA of the CDR3 is TGTGCCAGCAGCTTGACCCAAGAGACCCAGTACTTC. Its protein is CASSLTQETQYF.

The chain uses TRBV7-2 and TRBJ2-6; D remains unclear. Between the trimmed V and J ends, which lost 2 bases and 0 bases, there was a span of 8 bases. Germline assignment: CDR1 SGHTA and CDR2 FQGNSA. The CDR3 contains 16 residues. CDR3 loop: CASSLILGSGANVLTF. In nucleotides, the CDR3 is TGTGCCAGCAGCTTAATCTTGGGCTCTGGGGCCAACGTCCTGACTTTC.

The V gene is TRBV5-8, the J gene TRBJ2-1; 7 positions agree with TRBD2. This CDR3 region has 17 residues. Germline CDR1 and CDR2: SGHTS and YDEGEE. Trimming took 0 bases from V and 3 from J; bases not matched to a gene: 9. The CDR3 protein is CASSLAGGGVRYNEQFF. For the CDR3, the DNA is TGTGCCAGCAGCTTGGCCGGGGGAGGGGTTCGCTACAATGAGCAGTTCTTC.

This chain links TRBV7-8 with TRBJ1-3; D remains ambiguous. The germline gives CDR1 SGHVS, CDR2 FQNEAQ. The ends were cut back, 2 bases at V and 2 bases at J, with 7 bases in the middle. The CDR3 has 14 residues. CDR3 sequence: CASSLNPPGNTIYF. The CDR3 DNA sequence: TGTGCCAGCAGCTTAAATCCCCCTGGAAACACCATATATTTT. Using reference TRBV7-8 and TRBJ1-3 for the parts outside the CDR3, the full variable domain is GAGVSQSPRYKVAKRGQDVALRCDPISGHVSLFWYQQALGQGPEFLTYFQNEAQLDKSGLPSDRFFAERPEGSVSTLKIQRTQQEDSAVYLCASSLNPPGNTIYFGEGSWLTVV.

The rearrangement joins TRBV7-2 to TRBJ2-1; 7 nucleotides align to TRBD1. This CDR3 has 14 residues. V dropped 5 bases and J dropped 9; count of bases not matched to a gene: 10. CDR1 SGHTA and CDR2 FQGNSA come from the germline V gene. CDR3 nucleotides: TGTGCCAGCAGCCCGGGACAGCCGGTCAGTGAGCAGTTCTTC. Protein sequence: CASSPGQPVSEQFF.

The rearrangement links TRBV28 to TRBJ1-1; D gene unclear. Germline loops: CDR1 MDHEN, CDR2 SYDVKM. This CDR3 is built from 12 residues. V was shortened by 3 bases and J by 4 bases, with 6 bases between the two germline ends. CDR3 protein: CASSLTSTEAFF. The CDR3 coding sequence is TGTGCCAGCAGTTTGACGTCCACTGAAGCTTTCTTT.

This clone occurred a few times. This chain connects TRBV18 to TRBJ1-6; the D gene is possibly TRBD1 (5 bases). This CDR3 comprises 14 residues. Trimming pared 3 bases from V and 7 bases from J, leaving 10 bases between. The germline CDR1 and CDR2 sequences are KGHSH and LQKENI. The CDR3 loop is CASSPTVANSPLHF. DNA for the CDR3: TGTGCCAGCTCACCGACAGTAGCCAATTCACCCCTCCACTTT.

This rearrangement joins TRBV7-9 to TRBJ1-1; D gene unclear. The CDR3 sequence is 15 residues long. Trimming left V 1 base short and J 0 bases short, with 9 bases between. In germline, CDR1 is SEHNR, CDR2 FQNEAQ (reference sequence). The CDR3 reads CASSLVAGLNTEAFF. In nucleotides, the CDR3 is TGTGCCAGCAGCTTAGTTGCAGGTCTGAACACTGAAGCTTTCTTT.

The rearrangement uses TRBV4-2 and TRBJ2-1, with 8 bases matching TRBD2. The CDR3 is 15 residues long. From germline, CDR1 is LGHNA and CDR2 YNFKEQ. Losses at the gene ends were 0 bases for V and 7 bases for J; bases not matched to a gene: 5. This chain's CDR3 is CASSQDTLAGNEQFF. CDR3 in DNA: TGTGCCAGCAGCCAAGACACGCTAGCGGGTAATGAGCAGTTCTTC.

J is TRBJ1-2 and V is TRBV7-9; D is possibly TRBD1 (6 bases). The CDR3 length is 14 residues. The germline CDR1 and CDR2 sequences are SEHNR and FQNEAQ (reference sequence). V was pared by 5 bases and J by 6 bases, with 16 bases between. The CDR3 nucleotides are TGTGCCAGCAGCCGTCGAGGCAGGGACAATGGCTACACCTTC. It translates to CASSRRGRDNGYTF.

This chain's CDR3 is CASSLGDSGANVLTF. Written as DNA, the CDR3 is TGTGCCAGCAGCTTGGGTGACTCTGGGGCCAACGTCCTGACTTTC. V gene TRBV5-4 combines with J gene TRBJ2-6, with D uncertain. CDR3 length: 15 residues. Trimming stripped 0 bases from V and 0 bases from J, with 4 bases between. The germline gives CDR1 SGHNT, CDR2 YYREEE (reference sequence).

This rearrangement joins TRBV29-1 to TRBJ1-4; 9 bases align to TRBD1. This CDR3 region has 13 residues. Trimming took 6 bases from V and 5 from J; bases not matched to a gene: 4. Germline V lookup: CDR1 SQVTM, CDR2 ANQGSEA. CDR3: CSVSDRGNEKLFF. The CDR3 nucleotides are TGCAGCGTATCAGACAGGGGGAATGAAAAACTGTTTTTT. Combining the CDR3 with reference TRBV29-1 and TRBJ1-4 gives the whole variable domain SAVISQKPSRDICQRGTSLTIQCQVDSQVTMMFWYRQQPGQSLTLIATANQGSEATYESGFVIDKFPISRPNLTFSTLTVSNMSPEDSSIYLCSVSDRGNEKLFFGSGTQLSVL.

The chain recombines TRBV5-1 with TRBJ1-3; D uncertain. The CDR3 extends over 15 amino acids. Germline V gives CDR1 SGHRS, CDR2 YFSETQ. V was trimmed by 0 bases and J by 4 bases, leaving 11 bases between them. Here the CDR3 reads CASSLGQQRGNTIYF. The CDR3 nucleotides are TGCGCCAGCAGCTTGGGGCAGCAACGCGGAAACACCATATATTTT.

The gene calls are TRBV14 and TRBJ2-4; 9 nucleotides align to TRBD1. The CDR3 is made up of 13 amino acids. J was trimmed by 8 bases and V by 6 bases; bases with no gene match: 5. The V gene's germline CDR1 is SGHDN and CDR2 FVKESK. For the CDR3, the DNA is TGTGCCAGCAGACAGGGGGCAGCGGACATTCAGTACTTC. It yields the protein CASRQGAADIQYF. Supplemented by reference TRBV14 and TRBJ2-4, the full variable domain reads EAGVTQFPSHSVIEKGQTVTLRCDPISGHDNLYWYRRVMGKEIKFLLHFVKESKQDESGMPNNRFLAERTGGTYSTLKVQPAELEDSGVYFCASRQGAADIQYFGAGTRLSVL.

The gene calls are TRBV5-6 and TRBJ1-4; a possible D gene is TRBD1 (5 bases). This CDR3 spans 17 amino acids. V dropped 4 bases and J dropped 0 bases, with 16 bases sitting between them. The V gene's germline CDR1 is SGHDT and CDR2 YYEEEE. The CDR3 here is CASSTSGRFATNEKLFF. The CDR3 nucleotides are TGTGCCAGCAGCACTTCAGGGAGATTTGCAACTAATGAAAAACTGTTTTTT.

The chain recombines TRBV13 with TRBJ1-1; D is possibly TRBD1 (5 bases). The germline V gene encodes CDR1 PRHDT and CDR2 FYEKMQ (reference sequence). V dropped 1 base and J dropped 0 bases, with 6 bases sitting between them. The CDR3 covers 14 residues. The CDR3 sequence: CASSLDRMNTEAFF. CDR3 nucleotide sequence: TGTGCCAGCAGCTTAGACAGGATGAACACTGAAGCTTTCTTT. Full variable domain (missing parts from reference TRBV13 and TRBJ1-1): AAGVIQSPRHLIKEKRETATLKCYPIPRHDTVYWYQQGPGQDPQFLISFYEKMQSDKGSIPDRFSAQQFSDYHSELNMSSLELGDSALYFCASSLDRMNTEAFFGQGTRLTVV.

This clone was counted once. The rearrangement links TRBV7-9 to TRBJ2-1; D is unclear. The V gene's germline CDR1 is SEHNR and CDR2 FQNEAQ (reference sequence). CDR3 length: 14 amino acids. Trimming cost V 1 base and J 3 bases, with 7 bases left between them. In nucleotides, the CDR3 is TGTGCCAGCAGCTTAGATGGCAGCTACAATGAGCAGTTCTTC. Translation: CASSLDGSYNEQFF.

The chain joins TRBV6-1 to TRBJ1-1; 7 nucleotides match TRBD1. Per germline, CDR1 MNHNS and CDR2 SASEGT. The length of the CDR3 is 15 residues. The trim removed 4 bases at V and 0 bases at J, leaving 5 bases unmatched. In DNA, the CDR3 is TGTGCCAGCAGTGTGAACAGGGGAATGAACACTGAAGCTTTCTTT. Its translation is CASSVNRGMNTEAFF.

The chain carries TRBV6-5 and TRBJ2-6; D might be TRBD1 or TRBD2, each matching 6 bases. Germline lookup yields CDR1 MNHEY and CDR2 SVGAGI. Trimming cost V 6 bases and J 5 bases, with 11 bases left between them. This CDR3 contains 14 residues. CDR3 sequence (DNA): TGTGCCAGCAGGGGGGGCGGTAGGGCCAACGTCCTGACTTTC. This codes for CASRGGGRANVLTF.

The rearrangement uses TRBV7-2 and TRBJ1-5; 7 nucleotides match TRBD1. J gave up 7 bases and V 3 bases, and 3 bases lay outside the gene matches. Germline-derived CDR1 and CDR2 are SGHTA and FQGNSA. CDR3 length: 13 residues. CDR3 sequence: CASSFDRDQPQHF. The CDR3 nucleotides are TGTGCCAGCAGCTTCGACAGGGACCAGCCCCAGCATTTT. Variable domain in full (rest from reference TRBV7-2 and TRBJ1-5): GAGVSQSPSNKVTEKGKDVELRCDPISGHTALYWYRQSLGQGLEFLIYFQGNSAPDKSGLPSDRFSAERTGGSVSTLTIQRTQQEDSAVYLCASSFDRDQPQHFGDGTRLSIL.

This chain's CDR3 is CASSLDFLAGEGLYGYTF. For the CDR3, the DNA is TGTGCCAGCAGCTTAGATTTCTTGGCAGGGGAAGGGCTCTATGGCTACACCTTC. This chain joins TRBV7-2 and TRBJ1-2, with D possibly matching TRBD1 (6 bases). This CDR3 spans 18 amino acids. The V end was cut by 1 base, the J end by 4 bases, with 22 bases between. The germline V gene has CDR1 SGHTA and CDR2 FQGNSA. Using reference TRBV7-2 and TRBJ1-2 for the parts outside the CDR3, the full variable domain is GAGVSQSPSNKVTEKGKDVELRCDPISGHTALYWYRQSLGQGLEFLIYFQGNSAPDKSGLPSDRFSAERTGGSVSTLTIQRTQQEDSAVYLCASSLDFLAGEGLYGYTFGSGTRLTVV.

V usage is TRBV19 and J usage is TRBJ2-2; D not resolved. CDR3 length equals 17 residues. The V gene's germline CDR1 is LNHDA and CDR2 SQIVND (reference sequence). V gave up 6 bases and J gave up 2 bases, with 19 bases separating them. The CDR3 spells CASSTNERAVNTGELFF. The CDR3 DNA is TGTGCCAGTAGCACCAACGAACGGGCCGTCAACACCGGGGAGCTGTTTTTT.

The genes are TRBV14 and TRBJ1-6, with TRBD1 matching over 7 bases. This CDR3 is 13 amino acids long. Germline V gene sequence: CDR1 SGHDN, CDR2 FVKESK. The V gene end was trimmed by 3 bases and the J gene end by 13 bases; junction bases not matched to a gene: 6. The CDR3: CASSQSTGEPLHF. Written as DNA, the CDR3 is TGTGCCAGCAGCCAGTCTACAGGGGAGCCCCTCCACTTT.

Here the CDR3 reads CASRATVNTGELFF. CDR3 DNA sequence: TGTGCCAGCAGGGCGACAGTGAACACCGGGGAGCTGTTTTTT. The chain employs TRBV6-6 and TRBJ2-2; a weak D match, TRBD1 (5 bases). This CDR3 is 14 amino acids long. CDR1 and CDR2 (germline): MNHNY, SVGAGI (reference sequence). V was clipped by 6 bases and J by 1 base, with 9 bases between them.